Below are 22 T cell receptor beta chains sequenced from a single sample in a study of cytomegalovirus exposure and HLA in healthy donors. Sequencing used immunoSEQ multiplex PCR; TCRdb keeps in-frame clones, though not all of them. The sample consists of a few hundred thousand clones, 90% to 95% of them appearing once. The sample consisted of PBMCs. The receptors originated from a young woman in good health and CMV-seronegative.

This rearrangement joins TRBV5-6 to TRBJ1-2, with 10 bases identical to TRBD1. This CDR3 spans 14 amino acids. Germline values: CDR1 SGHDT, CDR2 YYEEEE. The V gene end was trimmed by 4 bases and the J gene end by 6 bases; junction bases not matched to a gene: 6. The CDR3 DNA sequence: TGTGCCAGCAGCGTGGACAGGGGGGTAGATGGCTACACCTTC. Its protein is CASSVDRGVDGYTF.

The chain employs TRBV4-2 and TRBJ1-2; 10 bases match TRBD1. Trimming cost V 1 base and J 1 base; bases outside gene matches: 6. This CDR3 region has 17 residues. Germline-derived CDR1 and CDR2 are LGHNA and YNFKEQ. The CDR3: CASSQVLGQGVNYGYTF. The CDR3 bases are TGTGCCAGCAGCCAAGTCTTAGGACAGGGGGTTAACTATGGCTACACCTTC.

The J gene is TRBJ1-3, the V gene TRBV29-1, with 8 positions matching TRBD1. The germline V gene has CDR1 SQVTM and CDR2 ANQGSEA. This CDR3 region has 15 residues. V shed 7 bases, J shed 2 bases, and the junction held 10 bases outside the gene matches. The CDR3 is CSAERTGSTGNTIYF. CDR3 DNA: TGCAGCGCCGAACGGACAGGGAGCACTGGAAACACCATATATTTT.

This rearrangement joins TRBV15 to TRBJ1-1; no reliable D call. The CDR3 is 14 residues long. Trimming cost V 0 bases and J 10 bases, with 15 bases left between them. Germline lookup yields CDR1 LNHNV and CDR2 YYDKDF (reference sequence). CDR3 sequence reads: CATSRDEVEGRAFF. The CDR3 coding sequence is TGTGCCACCAGCAGAGATGAAGTGGAGGGTAGAGCTTTCTTT.

This chain links TRBV15 with TRBJ1-2, with 9 bases lining up with TRBD1. The CDR3 length is 14 residues. J gave up 3 bases and V 5 bases, and 4 bases lay outside the gene matches. Germline V lookup: CDR1 LNHNV, CDR2 YYDKDF (reference sequence). The CDR3 nucleotides are TGTGCCACCAGCGCCACAGGGGGCGACTATGGCTACACCTTC. It encodes CATSATGGDYGYTF.

This chain joins TRBV27 and TRBJ1-4; D not resolved. The CDR3 extends over 15 amino acids. Trimming pared 2 bases from V and 0 bases from J, leaving 7 bases between. The germline CDR1 and CDR2 sequences are MNHEY and SMNVEV (reference sequence). The chain's CDR3 is CASSLQAATNEKLFF. Written as DNA, the CDR3 is TGTGCCAGCAGTTTACAGGCTGCAACTAATGAAAAACTGTTTTTT.

The rearrangement joins TRBV28 to TRBJ1-2, with D uncertain. Germline V gives CDR1 MDHEN, CDR2 SYDVKM. The CDR3 is 13 residues long. V was shortened by 2 bases and J by 4 bases, with 8 bases between the two germline ends. The CDR3 DNA is TGTGCCAGCAGTTTAGAGGGTAGCTATGGCTACACCTTC. Its protein is CASSLEGSYGYTF.

The genes are TRBV6-1 and TRBJ1-5, with D possibly being TRBD1 (5 bases). V lost 9 bases, J lost 0 bases, and 15 bases lay in between. The CDR3 runs to 15 residues. CDR1 and CDR2 from the germline V gene are MNHNS and SASEGT. The CDR3 DNA follows: TGTGCCAGTAGGACAAGCCTCTATAGCAATCAGCCCCAGCATTTT. Amino acids: CASRTSLYSNQPQHF.

The rearrangement joins TRBV5-1 to TRBJ1-1; the D gene is possibly TRBD1 (5 bases). This CDR3 comprises 15 residues. The V end lost 2 bases, the J end lost 1 base, and 12 bases lay between the germline ends. Germline V gene data show CDR1 as SGHRS and CDR2 as YFSETQ. The CDR3 spells CASSFDPDRNTEAFF. The CDR3 DNA reads TGCGCCAGCAGCTTCGACCCCGACAGGAACACTGAAGCTTTCTTT.

The chain recombines TRBV11-3 with TRBJ2-2, with D possibly being TRBD1 (5 bases). This CDR3 contains 14 residues. Germline values: CDR1 SGHNT, CDR2 YENEEA. The ends were cut back, 5 bases at V and 1 base at J, with 8 bases in the middle. The chain's CDR3 is CASSVGQNTGELFF. The CDR3 DNA reads as TGTGCCAGCAGCGTTGGACAGAACACCGGGGAGCTGTTTTTT.

This chain uses TRBV30 with TRBJ2-2, with D unclear. This CDR3 is built from 14 residues. Germline V gene sequence: CDR1 GTSNPN, CDR2 SVGIG (reference sequence). V dropped 0 bases and J dropped 1 base, with 6 bases sitting between them. CDR3 in DNA: TGTGCCTGGAGTGTATGGAGGAACACCGGGGAGCTGTTTTTT. Its protein product is CAWSVWRNTGELFF.

The sample holds one count of this clone. J is TRBJ2-1 and V is TRBV21-1; the table's D call, TRBD2, was not checked against the DNA. TRBV21-1 is a documented pseudogene. This CDR3 is 17 amino acids long. DNA for the CDR3: TGTGCCAGCAGCAAAGCGCTGAGCGCCAGCTCCTACAATGAGCAGTTCTTC. Protein product: CASSKALSASSYNEQFF.

This clone appeared a single time. The rearrangement joins TRBV27 to TRBJ2-3; 15 nucleotides line up with TRBD2. V lost 5 bases, J lost 1 base, and 7 bases stayed unmatched. CDR3 length: 18 residues. The germline V gene encodes CDR1 MNHEY and CDR2 SMNVEV (reference sequence). CDR3 sequence reads: CASSPRTSGRARTDTQYF. The CDR3 region has the DNA TGTGCCAGCAGTCCTCGGACTAGCGGGAGGGCCCGCACAGATACGCAGTATTTT.

The chain uses TRBV6-5 and TRBJ2-2; D might be TRBD2 (5 bases). Germline V gene sequence: CDR1 MNHEY, CDR2 SVGAGI. V gave up 0 bases and J gave up 2 bases, with 7 bases separating them. This CDR3 region has 15 residues. The DNA of the CDR3 is TGTGCCAGCAGTTACTCGAGGGTCAACACCGGGGAGCTGTTTTTT. It is translated as CASSYSRVNTGELFF.

The gene calls are TRBV10-3 and TRBJ1-2; D perhaps matches TRBD1 (6 bases). Germline CDR1 is ENHRY and CDR2 is SYGVKD. Trimming stripped 2 bases from V and 5 bases from J, with 18 bases between. The CDR3 loop spans 16 amino acids. The CDR3 spells CAISETDRKRVYGYTF. CDR3 nucleotides: TGTGCCATCAGTGAGACGGACAGAAAGAGAGTTTATGGCTACACCTTC.

Only a few counts were recorded for this clone. The chain links TRBV11-2 to TRBJ1-2; TRBD1 matches 8 bases. The CDR3 runs 14 residues. The V gene's germline CDR1 is SGHAT and CDR2 FQNNGV. The junction had 8 bases not matched to a gene; V was cut back by 4 bases and J by 7 bases. CDR3 region: CASSYRQGTPGYTF. DNA of the CDR3: TGTGCCAGCAGCTATAGACAGGGGACCCCTGGCTACACCTTC.

The V and J genes are TRBV5-1 and TRBJ1-2; possible D gene TRBD1, 5 bases. Trimming pared 0 bases from V and 6 bases from J, leaving 6 bases between. The length of the CDR3 is 12 residues. Germline V gene lookup returns CDR1 SGHRS and CDR2 YFSETQ. The CDR3 DNA reads as TGCGCCAGCAGCTTGGCAGGGCATGGCTACACCTTC. The encoded protein is CASSLAGHGYTF.

This clone was seen just once. The chain recombines TRBV14 with TRBJ2-1, with 7 bases that match TRBD1. CDR3 length: 17 residues. The germline CDR1 and CDR2 sequences are SGHDN and FVKESK. V dropped 0 bases and J dropped 2; count of bases not matched to a gene: 7. This chain's CDR3 is CASSQERGLAPYNEQFF. In nucleotides, the CDR3 is TGTGCCAGCAGCCAAGAAAGGGGGCTAGCACCCTACAATGAGCAGTTCTTC.

The chain joins TRBV7-2 to TRBJ2-7; TRBD2 might be the D (6 bases). Trimming removed 1 base at V and 2 bases at J, with 21 bases between. Germline CDR1 and CDR2: SGHTA and FQGNSA. CDR3 length: 18 amino acids. CDR3 sequence reads: CASSLDRAVVGSTYEQYF. CDR3 sequence (DNA): TGTGCCAGCAGCTTAGATCGGGCTGTTGTCGGGAGTACCTACGAGCAGTACTTC.

This chain connects TRBV6-1 to TRBJ2-3; 9 bases are a match to TRBD1. Per the germline V gene, CDR1 is MNHNS and CDR2 is SASEGT. The CDR3 runs 15 residues. Unmatched junction bases numbered 11, after V lost 7 bases and J lost 6 bases. CDR3 residues: CASIRAQGAADTQYF. In DNA form, the CDR3 reads TGTGCCAGCATTCGAGCACAGGGGGCGGCGGATACGCAGTATTTT.

The gene calls are TRBV10-3 and TRBJ1-5, with 9 bases matching TRBD1. Germline CDR1 ENHRY, CDR2 SYGVKD. Trimming cost V 1 base and J 2 bases; bases outside gene matches: 12. The CDR3 runs to 19 residues. The CDR3 region is CAISEYPDRGKRGNQPQHF. CDR3 nucleotides: TGTGCCATCAGTGAGTACCCGGACAGGGGAAAAAGGGGCAATCAGCCCCAGCATTTT.

CDR3 amino acids: CASSEGLTEAFF. In DNA form, the CDR3 reads TGTGCCAGCTCCGAGGGACTGACTGAAGCTTTCTTT. V and J are TRBV7-8 and TRBJ1-1; the D gene is possibly TRBD1 (5 bases). CDR1 is SGHVS, CDR2 FQNEAQ, per germline. The CDR3 consists of 12 residues. The V and J ends lost 8 bases and 5 bases respectively, with 12 bases between them.